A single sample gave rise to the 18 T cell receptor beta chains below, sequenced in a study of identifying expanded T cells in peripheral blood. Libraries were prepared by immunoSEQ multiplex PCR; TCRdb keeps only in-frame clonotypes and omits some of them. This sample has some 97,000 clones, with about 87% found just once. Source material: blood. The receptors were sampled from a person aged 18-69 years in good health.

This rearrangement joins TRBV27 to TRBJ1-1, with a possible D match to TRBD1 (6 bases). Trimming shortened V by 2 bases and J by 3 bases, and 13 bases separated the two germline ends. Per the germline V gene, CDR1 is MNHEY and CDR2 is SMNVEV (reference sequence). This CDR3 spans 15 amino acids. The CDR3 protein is CASSLTWGLDTEAFF. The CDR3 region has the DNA TGTGCCAGCAGTTTAACGTGGGGGCTAGACACTGAAGCTTTCTTT.

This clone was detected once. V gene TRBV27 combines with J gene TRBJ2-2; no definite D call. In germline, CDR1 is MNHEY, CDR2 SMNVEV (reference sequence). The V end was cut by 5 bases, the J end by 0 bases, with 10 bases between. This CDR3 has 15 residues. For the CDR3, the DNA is TGTGCCAGCAGTCCCACAGCTGCGAACACCGGGGAGCTGTTTTTT. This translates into CASSPTAANTGELFF.

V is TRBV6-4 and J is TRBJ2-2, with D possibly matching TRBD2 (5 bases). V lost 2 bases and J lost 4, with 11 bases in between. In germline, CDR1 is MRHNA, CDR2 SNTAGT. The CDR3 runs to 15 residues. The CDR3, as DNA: TGTGCCAGCAGTGACGGCGGCGCGGGCACCGGGGAGCTGTTTTTT. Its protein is CASSDGGAGTGELFF.

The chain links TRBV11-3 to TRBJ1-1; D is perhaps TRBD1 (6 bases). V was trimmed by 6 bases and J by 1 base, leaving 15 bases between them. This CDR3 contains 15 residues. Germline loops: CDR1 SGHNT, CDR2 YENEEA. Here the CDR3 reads CASRSGGGRNTEAFF. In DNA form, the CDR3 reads TGTGCCAGCAGGTCTGGGGGCGGGAGGAACACTGAAGCTTTCTTT. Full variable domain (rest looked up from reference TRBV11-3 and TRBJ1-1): EAGVVQSPRYKIIEKKQPVAFWCNPISGHNTLYWYLQNLGQGPELLIRYENEEAVDDSQLPKDRFSAERLKGVDSTLKIQPAELGDSAVYLCASRSGGGRNTEAFFGQGTRLTVV.

The CDR3 nucleotides read TGTGCCAGCAGTTACTGGGAGAGCGGCTACACCTTC. It translates to CASSYWESGYTF. J is TRBJ1-2 and V is TRBV6-5; D not certain. V was trimmed by 1 base and J by 8 bases, leaving 8 bases between them. The CDR3 is 12 amino acids. Germline CDR1 and CDR2: MNHEY and SVGAGI.

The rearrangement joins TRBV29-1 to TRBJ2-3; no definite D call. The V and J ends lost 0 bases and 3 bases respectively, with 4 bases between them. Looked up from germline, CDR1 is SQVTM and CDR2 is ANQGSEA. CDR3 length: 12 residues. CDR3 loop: CSVEDGTDTQYF. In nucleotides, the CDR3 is TGCAGCGTTGAAGATGGAACAGATACGCAGTATTTT.

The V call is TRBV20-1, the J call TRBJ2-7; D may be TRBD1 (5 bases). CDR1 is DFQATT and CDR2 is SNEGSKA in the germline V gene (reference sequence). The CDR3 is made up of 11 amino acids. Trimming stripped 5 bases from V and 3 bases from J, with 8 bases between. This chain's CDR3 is CSALGHYEQYF. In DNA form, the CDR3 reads TGCAGTGCTCTGGGGCACTACGAGCAGTACTTC.

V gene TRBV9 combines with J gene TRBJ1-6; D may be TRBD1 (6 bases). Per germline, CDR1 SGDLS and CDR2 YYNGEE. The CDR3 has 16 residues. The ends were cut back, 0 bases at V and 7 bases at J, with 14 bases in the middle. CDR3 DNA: TGTGCCAGCAGCGTAGGGTGGGACAATCGCAATTCACCCCTCCACTTT. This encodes CASSVGWDNRNSPLHF. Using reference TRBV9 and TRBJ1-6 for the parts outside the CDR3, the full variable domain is DSGVTQTPKHLITATGQRVTLRCSPRSGDLSVYWYQQSLDQGLQFLIQYYNGEERAKGNILERFSAQQFPDLHSELNLSSLELGDSALYFCASSVGWDNRNSPLHFGNGTRLTVT.

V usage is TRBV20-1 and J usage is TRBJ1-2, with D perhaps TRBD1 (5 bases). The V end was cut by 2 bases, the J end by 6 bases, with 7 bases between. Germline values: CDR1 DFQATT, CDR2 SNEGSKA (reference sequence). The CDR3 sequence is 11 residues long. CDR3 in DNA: TGCAGTGCTAGAACAGGTCATGGCTACACCTTC. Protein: CSARTGHGYTF.

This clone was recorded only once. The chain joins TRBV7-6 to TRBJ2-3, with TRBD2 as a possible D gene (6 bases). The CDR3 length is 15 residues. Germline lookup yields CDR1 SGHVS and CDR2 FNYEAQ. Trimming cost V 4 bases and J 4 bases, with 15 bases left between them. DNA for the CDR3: TGTGCCAGCAGCTCTCGGACTAACAGCCCAGATACGCAGTATTTT. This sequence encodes CASSSRTNSPDTQYF.

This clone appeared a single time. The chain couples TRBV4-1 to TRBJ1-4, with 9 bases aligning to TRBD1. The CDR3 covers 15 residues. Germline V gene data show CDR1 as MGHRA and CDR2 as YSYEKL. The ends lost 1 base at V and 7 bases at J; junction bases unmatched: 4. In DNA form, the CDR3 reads TGCGCCAGCAGCCAAGGAGGGGACAGGGTTGAAAAACTGTTTTTT. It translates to CASSQGGDRVEKLFF.

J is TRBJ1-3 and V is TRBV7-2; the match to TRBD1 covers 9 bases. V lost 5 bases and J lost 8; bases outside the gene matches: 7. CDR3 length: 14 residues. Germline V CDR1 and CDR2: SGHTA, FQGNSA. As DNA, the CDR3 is TGTGCCAGCAGCCCACACAGGGGGCGGGACACCATATATTTT. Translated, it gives CASSPHRGRDTIYF.

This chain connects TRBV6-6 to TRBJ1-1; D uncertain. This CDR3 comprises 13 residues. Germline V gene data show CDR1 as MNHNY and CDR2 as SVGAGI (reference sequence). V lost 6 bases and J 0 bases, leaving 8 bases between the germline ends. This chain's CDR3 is CASRPGMNTEAFF. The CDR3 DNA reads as TGTGCCAGCAGACCCGGGATGAACACTGAAGCTTTCTTT.

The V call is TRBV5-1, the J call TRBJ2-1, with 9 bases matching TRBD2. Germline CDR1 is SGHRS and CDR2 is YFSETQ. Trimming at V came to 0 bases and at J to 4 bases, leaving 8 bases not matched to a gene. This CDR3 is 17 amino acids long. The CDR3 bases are TGCGCCAGCAGCTTGGGGGTAGCGGGAGCCATATACAATGAGCAGTTCTTC. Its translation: CASSLGVAGAIYNEQFF.

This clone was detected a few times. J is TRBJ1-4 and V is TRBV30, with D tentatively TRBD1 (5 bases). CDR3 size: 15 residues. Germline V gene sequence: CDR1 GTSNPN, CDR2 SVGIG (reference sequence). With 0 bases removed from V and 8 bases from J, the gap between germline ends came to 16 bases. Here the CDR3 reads CAWSVLGGSGEKLFF. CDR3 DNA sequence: TGTGCCTGGAGTGTACTCGGGGGAAGTGGGGAAAAACTGTTTTTT.

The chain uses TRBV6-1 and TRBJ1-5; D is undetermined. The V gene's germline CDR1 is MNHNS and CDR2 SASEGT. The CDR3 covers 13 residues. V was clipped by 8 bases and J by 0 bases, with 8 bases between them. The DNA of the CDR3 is TGTGCCAGCGAAGTGAATAGCAATCAGCCCCAGCATTTT. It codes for CASEVNSNQPQHF.

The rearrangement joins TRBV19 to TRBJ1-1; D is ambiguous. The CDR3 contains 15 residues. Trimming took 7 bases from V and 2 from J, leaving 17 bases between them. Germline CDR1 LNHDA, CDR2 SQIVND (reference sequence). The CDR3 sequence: CASNPLLGVNTEAFF. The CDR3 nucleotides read TGTGCCAGTAACCCCCTCCTGGGTGTTAACACTGAAGCTTTCTTT.

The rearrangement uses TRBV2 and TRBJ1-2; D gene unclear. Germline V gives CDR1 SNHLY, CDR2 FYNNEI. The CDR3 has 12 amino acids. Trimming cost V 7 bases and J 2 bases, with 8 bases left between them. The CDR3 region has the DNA TGTGCCAGCACCCAGGAGAACTATGGCTACACCTTC. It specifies CASTQENYGYTF.